These T cell receptor beta chains were read from a single sample in a study of Graves' ophthalmopathy and Graves' hyperthyroidism. TCRdb re-derived calls from the multiplex PCR reads in MiXCR, one entry per CDR3 protein. This sample has about 370,000 distinct CDR3 sequences; approximately 16% occur once, and the top ten carry about 1.4%. Sequencing input: peripheral blood. The receptors shown here come from a woman under 30 with Graves' ophthalmopathy. Both conserved end residues are part of each CDR3. The D gene is left open where the match is weak. Size is omitted from some rows. Given values are once, few, many or a class for expanded clones.

d_call clone_size j_call v_call cdr3_nt cdr3_aa
TRBD2 few TRBJ2-4 TRBV7-2 TGTGCCAGCAGCTTAAGCGGGAGGAAGAACATTCAGTACTTC CASSLSGRKNIQYF
. . TRBJ1-1 TRBV10-3 TGTGCCATCAGTGCTGACACCAACACTGAAGCTTTCTTT CAISADTNTEAFF
. many TRBJ1-1 TRBV6-1 TGTGCCAGCAGTGGGGCTCGGAGGACTGAAGCTTTCTTT CASSGARRTEAFF
TRBD1 . TRBJ2-7 TRBV12-3/TRBV12-4 TGTGCCAGCAGCCGGGACAGTGAATACGAGCAGTACTTC CASSRDSEYEQYF
. many TRBJ1-5 TRBV11-2 TGTGCCAGCAGCCCCCGTTTGGGGGATTGGAGTAGCAATCAGCCCCAGCATTTT CASSPRLGDWSSNQPQHF
. many TRBJ2-7 TRBV6-5 TGTGCCAGTGGGGCGTCCTACGAGCAGTACTTC CASGASYEQYF
. many TRBJ1-5 TRBV20-1 TGCAGTGCTAGACCTGGGACTCCCAATCAGCCCCAGCATTTT CSARPGTPNQPQHF
. many TRBJ2-7 TRBV6-2/TRBV6-3 TGTGCCAGCAGACTGGACAGCTACGAGCAGTACTTC CASRLDSYEQYF
TRBD2 . TRBJ2-7 TRBV6-2/TRBV6-3 TGTGCCAGCAGTGACCCCGGGACTAGCGGGTACGAGCAGTACTTC CASSDPGTSGYEQYF
TRBD1 many TRBJ2-7 TRBV27 TGTGCCAGCAGTCGTGGGGACAGGGGGTGTTACGAGCAGTACTTC CASSRGDRGCYEQYF
. many TRBJ2-5 TRBV6-5 TGTGCCAGCAGTTACCCTAGGGGGAGGGTAGAAGAGACCCAGTACTTC CASSYPRGRVEETQYF
TRBD1 many TRBJ1-1 TRBV5-1 TGCGCCAGCAGCTTGGGGGCAGGGGGTGAAGCTTTCTTT CASSLGAGGEAFF
. . TRBJ2-2 TRBV6-2/TRBV6-3 TGTGCCAGCAGTTACGTCTCACCCACCACCGGGGAGCTGTTTTTT CASSYVSPTTGELFF
TRBD1 many TRBJ1-2 TRBV4-3 TGCGCCAGCAGCCAAGATCCGTCAGGGGGTAGCTATGGCTACACCTTC CASSQDPSGGSYGYTF
TRBD1 . TRBJ2-2 TRBV6-2/TRBV6-3 TGTGCCAGCAGACGACAGGGCACGAACACCGGGGAGCTGTTTTTT CASRRQGTNTGELFF
TRBD2 many TRBJ2-5 TRBV12-3/TRBV12-4 TGTGCCAGCAGTTCGGTGGGGGCGGGGGGGCGAGGAGAGACCCAGTACTTC CASSSVGAGGRGETQYF
. . TRBJ2-7 TRBV28 TGTGCCAGCAGTTCCACGACACCTACCTACGAGCAGTACTTC CASSSTTPTYEQYF
. . TRBJ2-7 TRBV6-1 TGTGCCAGCAGTGAGGGGCCGGGGGCCTACGAGCAGTACTTC CASSEGPGAYEQYF
. . TRBJ2-2 TRBV28 TGTGCCAGCAGTTGGGATACGAACACCGGGGAGCTGTTTTTT CASSWDTNTGELFF
. many TRBJ2-4 TRBV7-2 TGTGCCAGCAGCTTACGCAGGGTAGACATTCAGTACTTC CASSLRRVDIQYF
. many TRBJ1-1 TRBV27 TGTGCCAGCAGTTTATGGGCGATGAACACTGAAGCTTTCTTT CASSLWAMNTEAFF
. many TRBJ1-5 TRBV7-6 TGTGCCAGCAGCTTAAAACGGGTGGGGCAGCCCCAGCATTTT CASSLKRVGQPQHF
. . TRBJ1-2 TRBV7-8 TGTGCCAGCAGCAAGGGACGGGACTATGGCTACACCTTC CASSKGRDYGYTF
. many TRBJ1-5 TRBV10-3 TGTGCCAACAGTGAGGGGGGGTCGGGCAATCAGCCCCAGCATTTT CANSEGGSGNQPQHF
TRBD1 many TRBJ2-4 TRBV27 TGTGCCAGCAGTTTATCGGGGACAGGGGTTTCAGGCAAAAACATTCAGTACTTC CASSLSGTGVSGKNIQYF
. many TRBJ2-7 TRBV6-2/TRBV6-3 TGTGCCAGCAGTTACTACGGACCCTACGAGCAGTACTTC CASSYYGPYEQYF